This TCR beta chain came from a study of T-cell reconstitution after alpha-beta-depleted transplantation in children. Preparation of the TCRbeta library involved a method that used unique molecular identifiers. TCRdb processed the PCR reads anew with MiXCR; each CDR3 protein has one entry. The sample includes 200,000 to 250,000 distinct CDR3 sequences, 8.5% to 10% of them seen just once. J was trimmed by 2 bases and V by 5 bases; bases with no gene match: 12. The germline gives CDR1 SGHVS, CDR2 FQNEAQ. The CDR3 extends over 17 amino acids. This clonotype was obtained from a human donor who donated a stem cell graft to a child with acute lymphoblastic leukemia. This specimen was PBMCs from the stem cell graft donor, taken from the stem cell graft. This sequence joins TRBV7-8 and TRBJ1-2, with TRBD1 matching over 9 bases. The CDR3 DNA is TGTGCCAGCAGCCCGCGACTTTCGACAGGGGGGAACTATGGCTACACCTTC. Its translation: CASSPRLSTGGNYGYTF.